Below are 4 T cell receptor beta chains sequenced from a single sample in a study of beta chain features in type 1 diabetes listed by TCRdb under 2018. The protocol used for the library was the immunoSEQ multiplex PCR assay. The High Capacity cDNA Reverse Transcription Kit was used to reverse transcribe all of the isolated RNA, meaning that expressed TCRB transcripts were what got sequenced. The immuneACCESS repertoire file appears here via TCRdb, limited to in-frame rearrangements. These files lack a portion of the clones; in checked studies, under half of the deficit traces to unresolved V genes, and the cause of the others is not known. A total of hundreds of thousands of clones appear in this sample, roughly 31% of them only once. The ten most abundant clones make up 0.065% of the sample. The specimen sequenced was naive CD4+ T cells from blood. Per the publication, the cell subset or site label means: true naive CD4+ T cells. Every receptor here comes from a young man in good health.

This clone was detected only a few times. In DNA form, the CDR3 reads TGTGCCAGCGAGACACAATCCGGGGCCAACGTCCTGACTTTC. Translated: CASETQSGANVLTF. The rearrangement joins TRBV28 to TRBJ2-6, with D uncertain. The CDR3 loop spans 14 amino acids. CDR1 and CDR2 (germline): MDHEN, SYDVKM. V was pared by 8 bases and J by 4 bases, with 12 bases between.

On this clone itself: Other DNA sequences in this sample translate to the same CDR3. V gene TRBV7-9 combines with J gene TRBJ2-3, with TRBD2 matching over 10 bases. The trim removed 4 bases at V and 3 bases at J, leaving 7 bases unmatched. This CDR3 contains 16 residues. CDR1 and CDR2 from the germline V gene are SEHNR and FQNEAQ (reference sequence). DNA of the CDR3: TGTGCCAGCAGCTCTTTAGCGGGAGGATTAACAGATACGCAGTATTTT. The encoded protein is CASSSLAGGLTDTQYF.

The chain is built from TRBV29-1 and TRBJ2-7; D might be TRBD2 (6 bases). Germline V CDR1 and CDR2: SQVTM, ANQGSEA. Deletions cut 4 bases from V and 3 bases from J, with 7 bases between. The CDR3 totals 11 residues. CDR3 DNA: TGCAGCGTTGCGGGACTCTACGAGCAGTACTTC. Translating gives CSVAGLYEQYF.

This clone has only a few counts. The genes are TRBV7-2 and TRBJ2-1, with D maybe TRBD2 (5 bases). This CDR3 has 14 residues. The V end lost 6 bases, the J end lost 0 bases, and 9 bases lay between the germline ends. Looked up from germline, CDR1 is SGHTA and CDR2 is FQGNSA. The CDR3 loop is CASSHTSSYNEQFF. CDR3 sequence (DNA): TGTGCCAGCAGTCATACTAGCTCCTACAATGAGCAGTTCTTC.